Each of the 18 T cell receptor beta chains below was sequenced from the same sample in a study of control samples from healthy donors and cancer patients. TCRdb's table, derived via immunoSEQ multiplex PCR, lists solely in-frame clones and lacks some. The sample holds some 120,000 clones, approximately 87% seen once. The source material was blood. These receptors were obtained from a young man in good health.

J is TRBJ2-7 and V is TRBV5-4; D gene uncertain. This CDR3 contains 13 residues. CDR1 SGHNT and CDR2 YYREEE come from the germline V gene (reference sequence). V lost 0 bases and J 5 bases, leaving 9 bases between the germline ends. The CDR3 is CASSLAGGNEQYV. DNA of the CDR3: TGTGCCAGCAGCTTGGCCGGTGGAAACGAGCAGTACGTC.

The chain employs TRBV9 and TRBJ2-5, with 10 positions matching TRBD2. V was clipped by 1 base and J by 5 bases; unmatched bases: 2. This CDR3 comprises 14 residues. Germline-derived CDR1 and CDR2 are SGDLS and YYNGEE. CDR3 DNA: TGTGCCAGCAGCGTATTTAGCGGGGGGGAGACCCAGTACTTC. Its translation is CASSVFSGGETQYF.

This chain links TRBV6-4 with TRBJ1-1, with D possibly matching TRBD1 (6 bases). The CDR3 length is 15 residues. Deletions cut 4 bases from V and 2 bases from J, with 14 bases between. Germline V CDR1 and CDR2: MRHNA, SNTAGT. The CDR3 DNA is TGTGCCAGCAGTGCTGGGGGGGCTGGTAACACTGAAGCTTTCTTT. This codes for CASSAGGAGNTEAFF.

The chain has TRBV9 and TRBJ1-3, with D unresolved. CDR3 length equals 15 residues. V was shortened by 0 bases and J by 0 bases, with 7 bases between the two germline ends. CDR1 and CDR2 from the germline V gene are SGDLS and YYNGEE. CDR3 sequence: CASSVGAGSGNTIYF. Written as DNA, the CDR3 is TGTGCCAGCAGCGTAGGGGCCGGCTCTGGAAACACCATATATTTT.

V is TRBV20-1 and J is TRBJ1-2; 7 bases map to TRBD1. V shed 3 bases and J 4 bases; nucleotides not matched to a gene: 11. CDR1 and CDR2 (germline): DFQATT, SNEGSKA (reference sequence). The CDR3 is made up of 15 amino acids. CDR3 sequence: CSASLQGIVGYGYTF. The CDR3 region has the DNA TGCAGTGCTAGTCTACAGGGGATTGTGGGCTATGGCTACACCTTC.

The gene calls are TRBV9 and TRBJ1-4; TRBD1 agrees at 7 bases. Germline CDR1 and CDR2: SGDLS and YYNGEE. V was clipped by 0 bases and J by 8 bases; unmatched bases: 7. The CDR3 runs to 15 residues. The CDR3 DNA reads as TGTGCCAGCAGCGTAGAAAACAGGGGAGGGGAAAAACTGTTTTTT. Its translation: CASSVENRGGEKLFF.

V usage is TRBV5-1 and J usage is TRBJ1-2, with no clear D. The V and J ends lost 1 base and 5 bases respectively, with 12 bases between them. The CDR3 runs 14 residues. Germline V gene data show CDR1 as SGHRS and CDR2 as YFSETQ. Here the CDR3 reads CASSLLESRYGYTF. CDR3 DNA: TGCGCCAGCAGCTTGTTGGAGAGCAGATATGGCTACACCTTC. Complete variable domain (other parts from reference TRBV5-1 and TRBJ1-2): KAGVTQTPRYLIKTRGQQVTLSCSPISGHRSVSWYQQTPGQGLQFLFEYFSETQRNKGNFPGRFSGRQFSNSRSEMNVSTLELGDSALYLCASSLLESRYGYTFGSGTRLTVV.

The J gene is TRBJ2-2, the V gene TRBV5-1; D uncertain. Germline V CDR1 and CDR2: SGHRS, YFSETQ. The CDR3 extends over 18 amino acids. V was pared by 7 bases and J by 6 bases, with 28 bases between. For the CDR3, the DNA is TGCGCCAGCGCCTCAAAAAGGGTGCAGGAAGGCCCTCCCGGGGAGCTGTTTTTT. Residues: CASASKRVQEGPPGELFF.

This clone was observed a single time. The chain joins TRBV7-9 to TRBJ1-1, with D hard to call. V lost 1 base and J 6 bases, leaving 12 bases between the germline ends. This CDR3 contains 14 residues. Germline V gene sequence: CDR1 SEHNR, CDR2 FQNEAQ (reference sequence). The chain's CDR3 is CASSLVLGRAEAFF. The CDR3, as DNA: TGTGCCAGCAGCTTAGTACTGGGTCGCGCTGAAGCTTTCTTT.

The chain links TRBV27 to TRBJ1-2, with D hard to call. Germline values: CDR1 MNHEY, CDR2 SMNVEV (reference sequence). V lost 5 bases to trimming and J lost 2 bases, with 12 bases between them. This CDR3 comprises 14 residues. In DNA, the CDR3 is TGTGCCAGCAGTATTGACGCGCGAAACTATGGCTACACCTTC. Translating it yields CASSIDARNYGYTF.

This clone was detected a few times. The J gene is TRBJ2-7, the V gene TRBV2; 8 positions agree with TRBD2. V lost 3 bases and J lost 5; bases outside the gene matches: 3. Germline V gene sequence: CDR1 SNHLY, CDR2 FYNNEI. The CDR3 contains 13 residues. CDR3 region: CASSETGGHEQYF. CDR3 sequence (DNA): TGTGCCAGCAGTGAGACGGGGGGGCACGAGCAGTACTTC.

The rearrangement joins TRBV3-1 (or the pseudogene TRBV3-2) to TRBJ1-4, with 9 bases matching TRBD1. Looked up from germline, CDR1 is LGHDT and CDR2 is YNNKEL (reference sequence). There are 12 residues in the CDR3. The V gene end was trimmed by 7 bases and the J gene end by 11 bases; junction bases not matched to a gene: 5. The CDR3 reads CASTRTGDKLFF. In DNA, the CDR3 is TGTGCCAGCACCCGGACAGGGGATAAACTGTTTTTT.

The chain recombines TRBV12-5 with TRBJ2-7, with 7 positions matching TRBD1. This CDR3 contains 12 residues. The V and J ends lost 7 bases and 6 bases, in that order; junction bases with no gene match: 6. Germline loops: CDR1 LGHNT, CDR2 FRNRAP. The CDR3, as DNA: TGTGCTAGTGCCATTAAGGGGGCCGAGCAGTACTTC. Translating gives CASAIKGAEQYF.

The chain carries TRBV29-1 and TRBJ1-5; 8 bases match TRBD1. There are 14 residues in the CDR3. The junction had 8 bases not matched to a gene; V was cut back by 6 bases and J by 4 bases. CDR1 is SQVTM, CDR2 ANQGSEA, per germline. CDR3 sequence (DNA): TGCAGCGTGCTAGCCGGGACAGGAAATCAGCCCCAGCATTTT. Amino acids: CSVLAGTGNQPQHF.

The rearrangement uses TRBV5-1 and TRBJ1-5; a possible D gene is TRBD1 (5 bases). The CDR3 runs to 14 residues. Trimming shortened V by 0 bases and J by 4 bases, and 8 bases separated the two germline ends. From germline, CDR1 is SGHRS and CDR2 YFSETQ. CDR3 sequence reads: CASSLGDGNQPQHF. The CDR3 DNA follows: TGCGCCAGCAGCTTGGGGGACGGGAATCAGCCCCAGCATTTT.

The chain combines TRBV27 with TRBJ1-1, with D possibly TRBD1 on 5 matching bases. The V gene lost 3 bases and the J gene lost 3 bases, with 11 bases spanning the gap. The CDR3 loop spans 14 amino acids. Germline V gives CDR1 MNHEY, CDR2 SMNVEV (reference sequence). CDR3 loop: CASSFRGGDTEAFF. The CDR3 bases are TGTGCCAGCAGTTTTAGGGGAGGGGACACTGAAGCTTTCTTT.

V gene TRBV10-1 combines with J gene TRBJ1-1, with 8 bases aligning to TRBD1. After removal of 6 bases from V and 4 bases from J, the junction contained 4 bases not matched to a gene. Germline CDR1 WNHNN, CDR2 SYGVQD (reference sequence). The CDR3 totals 13 residues. CDR3 residues: CASRDRASTEAFF. The DNA of the CDR3 is TGCGCCAGCAGGGACAGGGCAAGCACTGAAGCTTTCTTT.

This rearrangement joins TRBV5-4 to TRBJ2-7; 9 nucleotides agree with TRBD1. Germline trimming cut 5 bases from V and 5 bases from J; bases unmatched to any gene: 5. CDR1 and CDR2 from the germline V gene are SGHNT and YYREEE (reference sequence). The CDR3 runs 13 residues. CDR3 sequence: CASRRTGAHEQYV. The CDR3 region has the DNA TGTGCCAGCAGGCGGACAGGGGCCCACGAGCAGTACGTC.